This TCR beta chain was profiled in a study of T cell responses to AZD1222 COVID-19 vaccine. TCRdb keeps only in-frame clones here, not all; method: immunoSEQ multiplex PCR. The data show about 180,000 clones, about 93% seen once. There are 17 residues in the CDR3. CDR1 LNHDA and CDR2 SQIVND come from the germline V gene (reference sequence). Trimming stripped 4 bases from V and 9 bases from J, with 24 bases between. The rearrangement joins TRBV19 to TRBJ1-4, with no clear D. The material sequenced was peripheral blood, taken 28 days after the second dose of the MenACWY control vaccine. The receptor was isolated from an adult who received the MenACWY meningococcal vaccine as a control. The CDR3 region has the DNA TGTGCCAGTAGTACTACAGCCTACTACTCCCAGGTTCAAAAACTGTTTTTT. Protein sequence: CASSTTAYYSQVQKLFF.